At least ten counts were recorded for the clone carrying this TCR beta chain. Its antigen is unknown. This specimen belongs to a study of T cells after yellow fever vaccination. Study-wide findings and caveats: In post-booster samples, most primary-vaccination clones reappeared (about 95% CD4, nearly 90% CD8).

As TCR cDNA was made by 5'RACE template switching, a universal primer site and UMIs were added. TCRdb reprocessed the 5' RACE reads via MiXCR and lists one record per CDR3 protein. Altogether 300,000 to 350,000 distinct CDR3 sequences are present, 4% to 5.5% being singletons, with the ten largest covering around 19%. CDR3 length: 14 residues. Trimming took off 2 bases at V and 6 bases at J, with 12 bases between the two ends. This clonotype was obtained from a man younger than 35 who received the YFV17D yellow fever vaccine. The gene calls are TRBV12-3 or TRBV12-4 and TRBJ2-3; D gene uncertain. Specimen: PBMCs, collected 15 days after the yellow fever booster vaccination. The CDR3 DNA is TGTGCCAGCAGTTTATATGCGCTCGGGGATACGCAGTATTTT. Translated, it gives CASSLYALGDTQYF.